This passage covers 14 T cell receptor beta chains from one sample sequenced in a study of blood T cell repertoires in COVID-19. TCRdb's table, derived via immunoSEQ multiplex PCR, lists solely in-frame clones and lacks some. Of 160,000 or so clones in the sample, around three quarters were seen once. Material: peripheral blood. These receptors were taken from a man in his sixties or seventies with active or convalescent COVID-19.

The chain couples TRBV6-5 to TRBJ1-4; D might be TRBD1 (5 bases). Germline V lookup: CDR1 MNHEY, CDR2 SVGAGI. The CDR3 is made up of 14 amino acids. V was clipped by 5 bases and J by 6 bases, with 13 bases between them. CDR3 sequence reads: CASSQTGLDEKLFF. CDR3 sequence (DNA): TGTGCCAGCAGTCAAACAGGATTGGATGAAAAACTGTTTTTT.

The chain recombines TRBV30 with TRBJ1-2; 8 bases map to TRBD1. Trimming took 0 bases from V and 6 from J; bases not matched to a gene: 9. Germline CDR1 reads GTSNPN; CDR2 reads SVGIG (reference sequence). The CDR3 loop spans 15 amino acids. The CDR3 spells CAWSVQTGGIDGYTF. The CDR3 DNA reads as TGTGCCTGGAGTGTACAAACAGGGGGGATAGATGGCTACACCTTC.

This chain connects TRBV5-8 to TRBJ2-5, with TRBD2 matching 9 bases. V dropped 7 bases and J dropped 7; count of bases not matched to a gene: 14. The CDR3 totals 15 residues. Germline V gene sequence: CDR1 SGHTS, CDR2 YDEGEE. DNA of the CDR3: TGTGCCAGCGTGTCGGGAATAGCGGGAGCGGGGACCCAGTACTTC. Translated, it gives CASVSGIAGAGTQYF.

CDR3 DNA sequence: TGTGCCAGCAGCCAGGCCGGGATCAACGGTGCCTACGAGCAGTACTTC. It yields the protein CASSQAGINGAYEQYF. The V gene is TRBV3-1 (or the pseudogene TRBV3-2), the J gene TRBJ2-7, with TRBD2 as a possible D gene (5 bases). V was trimmed by 3 bases and J by 2 bases, leaving 17 bases between them. Germline V gives CDR1 LGHDT, CDR2 YNNKEL (reference sequence). The CDR3 length is 16 residues.

The chain carries TRBV7-6 and TRBJ2-7; no firm D call. The V gene's germline CDR1 is SGHVS and CDR2 FNYEAQ. V lost 11 bases to trimming and J lost 3 bases, with 2 bases between them. The CDR3 is 8 amino acids. CDR3 residues: CAHYEQYF. DNA of the CDR3: TGTGCCCACTACGAGCAGTACTTC.

The chain is built from TRBV5-1 and TRBJ1-5; TRBD1 might be the D (5 bases). The CDR3 sequence is 15 residues long. Germline CDR1 SGHRS, CDR2 YFSETQ. V lost 3 bases to trimming and J lost 5 bases, with 15 bases between them. Here the CDR3 reads CASSSGAGPHQPQHF. The CDR3 coding sequence is TGCGCCAGCAGCTCTGGGGCGGGGCCCCATCAGCCCCAGCATTTT.

The chain recombines TRBV2 with TRBJ2-1, with 7 bases that match TRBD2. The CDR3 runs to 11 residues. Germline CDR1 SNHLY, CDR2 FYNNEI. J gave up 13 bases and V 6 bases, and 6 bases lay outside the gene matches. CDR3 nucleotides: TGTGCCAGCAGGCCGACTAGCCACCAGTTCTTC. Amino acids: CASRPTSHQFF.

The table lists this clone with a count of one. Here the CDR3 reads CASSMGLGEDTQYF. CDR3 coding DNA: TGCGCCAGCAGCATGGGACTAGGGGAAGATACGCAGTATTTT. The chain recombines TRBV5-1 with TRBJ2-3, with TRBD2 matching over 8 bases. Germline assignment: CDR1 SGHRS and CDR2 YFSETQ. V gave up 4 bases and J gave up 5 bases; unmatched junction bases: 6. This CDR3 has 14 residues.

Only one count was recorded for this clone. This chain connects TRBV9 to TRBJ1-1; weak D call: TRBD1 (6 bases). The length of the CDR3 is 13 residues. The V end lost 4 bases, the J end lost 4 bases, and 11 bases lay between the germline ends. In germline, CDR1 is SGDLS, CDR2 YYNGEE. The CDR3 loop is CASSTGPGTEAFF. CDR3 DNA sequence: TGTGCCAGCAGCACAGGGCCAGGCACTGAAGCTTTCTTT.

The table lists this clone with a few counts. J is TRBJ2-5 and V is TRBV7-2, with 8 bases identical to TRBD2. The ends lost 5 bases at V and 0 bases at J; junction bases unmatched: 5. The CDR3 consists of 15 residues. CDR1 is SGHTA, CDR2 FQGNSA, per germline. CDR3 nucleotides: TGTGCCAGCAGCCAAAACGGGGGGGACCAAGAGACCCAGTACTTC. This gives the protein CASSQNGGDQETQYF.

The chain has TRBV18 and TRBJ1-3; no clear D. Germline CDR1 is KGHSH and CDR2 is LQKENI. With 3 bases removed from V and 2 bases from J, the gap between germline ends came to 5 bases. The CDR3 extends over 13 amino acids. For the CDR3, the DNA is TGTGCCAGCTCACCGTCGGCTGGAAACACCATATATTTT. The encoded protein is CASSPSAGNTIYF.

The J gene is TRBJ2-6, the V gene TRBV18; D may be TRBD1 (5 bases). Trimming left V 3 bases short and J 2 bases short, with 14 bases between. CDR3 length: 17 amino acids. Germline lookup yields CDR1 KGHSH and CDR2 LQKENI. DNA for the CDR3: TGTGCCAGCTCACCCCGACAGTTACAAGCTGGGGCCAACGTCCTGACTTTC. It codes for CASSPRQLQAGANVLTF.

This clone was recorded once. This chain joins TRBV29-1 and TRBJ2-4; D is undetermined. The CDR3 runs 15 residues. CDR1 and CDR2 (germline): SQVTM, ANQGSEA. Trimming took 5 bases from V and 0 from J, leaving 14 bases between them. The CDR3 nucleotides read TGCAGCGTTCCGATACAGATGAAAGCCAAAAACATTCAGTACTTC. Its translation: CSVPIQMKAKNIQYF.

The chain employs TRBV28 and TRBJ1-2; 8 nucleotides align to TRBD1. There are 14 residues in the CDR3. The germline V gene has CDR1 MDHEN and CDR2 SYDVKM. V gave up 5 bases and J gave up 9 bases; unmatched junction bases: 11. CDR3 loop: CASSTSGQGRRYTF. The CDR3 DNA follows: TGTGCCAGCAGTACATCCGGACAGGGTAGGCGCTACACCTTC.